The 22 T cell receptor beta chains below all came from one sample that was sequenced in a study of cytomegalovirus exposure and HLA in healthy donors (dated 2017 in TCRdb). Library method: the immunoSEQ multiplex PCR assay. TCRdb stores this immuneACCESS table with in-frame sequences only. Part of the clones is absent; in the studies checked, under half of the shortfall reflects unresolved V genes, and no reason is known for the rest. In all, the sample holds 95,000 to 150,000 clones, and roughly 90% of those were seen once. The top ten clones comprise about 2% of the sample. Specimen: PBMCs. The receptor source for this set is a young woman in good health and CMV-seronegative.

This chain joins TRBV5-1 and TRBJ1-2; D is unresolved. The CDR3 is made up of 12 amino acids. V lost 0 bases and J 4 bases, leaving 4 bases between the germline ends. The germline V gene encodes CDR1 SGHRS and CDR2 YFSETQ. This CDR3 reads CASSLDGYGYTF. CDR3 coding DNA: TGCGCCAGCAGCTTGGACGGCTATGGCTACACCTTC. Full variable domain (outside the CDR3, taken from reference TRBV5-1 and TRBJ1-2): KAGVTQTPRYLIKTRGQQVTLSCSPISGHRSVSWYQQTPGQGLQFLFEYFSETQRNKGNFPGRFSGRQFSNSRSEMNVSTLELGDSALYLCASSLDGYGYTFGSGTRLTVV.

The genes are TRBV5-1 and TRBJ2-1; tentative D call: TRBD1 (5 bases). Germline values: CDR1 SGHRS, CDR2 YFSETQ. This CDR3 has 14 amino acids. Trimming removed 6 bases from V and 1 base from J, with 11 bases in between. CDR3 amino acids: CASTNSGSYNEQFF. CDR3 bases: TGCGCCAGCACCAATTCAGGGTCCTACAATGAGCAGTTCTTC.

The chain carries TRBV4-1 and TRBJ2-5, with 12 bases that match TRBD2. Germline lookup yields CDR1 MGHRA and CDR2 YSYEKL. The trim removed 1 base at V and 5 bases at J, leaving 2 bases unmatched. The CDR3 sequence is 15 residues long. The CDR3 region is CASSQVGTSGETQYF. DNA for the CDR3: TGCGCCAGCAGCCAAGTAGGGACTAGCGGGGAGACCCAGTACTTC.

In its sample, this clone was seen once. The rearrangement links TRBV13 to TRBJ1-1; D might be TRBD1 (6 bases). Germline V gene data show CDR1 as PRHDT and CDR2 as FYEKMQ (reference sequence). Trimming removed 5 bases at V and 1 base at J, with 11 bases between. The CDR3 consists of 14 residues. The CDR3 loop is CASSHRTENTEAFF. Here the CDR3 DNA reads TGTGCCAGCAGCCACCGGACAGAGAACACTGAAGCTTTCTTT.

This chain uses TRBV2 with TRBJ2-7; TRBD1 matches 9 bases. Trimming cost V 8 bases and J 6 bases; bases outside gene matches: 5. This CDR3 region has 12 residues. Per the germline V gene, CDR1 is SNHLY and CDR2 is FYNNEI. The CDR3 DNA follows: TGTGCCAGCGGGACAGGGCTAGGCGAGCAGTACTTC. This encodes CASGTGLGEQYF.

The J gene is TRBJ2-7, the V gene TRBV7-2; possibly TRBD1 for D (5 bases). The germline V gene has CDR1 SGHTA and CDR2 FQGNSA. V was cut by 5 bases and J by 0 bases, with 11 bases left in between. The length of the CDR3 is 14 residues. The CDR3 DNA follows: TGTGCCAGCAGCACAAGACAGAGCTCCTACGAGCAGTACTTC. Translation: CASSTRQSSYEQYF.

The J gene is TRBJ2-1, the V gene TRBV9; TRBD2 matches 12 bases. This CDR3 comprises 16 residues. Per the germline V gene, CDR1 is SGDLS and CDR2 is YYNGEE. The J segment lost 4 bases and the V segment lost 2 bases, leaving 4 bases of the junction unmatched. CDR3 region: CASSVAGTSGYNEQFF. The DNA for the CDR3 is TGTGCCAGCAGCGTTGCCGGGACTAGCGGGTACAATGAGCAGTTCTTC.

The chain employs TRBV9 and TRBJ2-2, with D possibly TRBD2 on 6 matching bases. The V gene lost 3 bases and the J gene lost 4 bases, with 16 bases spanning the gap. The germline V gene encodes CDR1 SGDLS and CDR2 YYNGEE. The CDR3 totals 16 residues. Here the CDR3 reads CASSARDFLTTGELFF. CDR3 in DNA: TGTGCCAGCAGCGCTCGGGACTTCCTAACCACCGGGGAGCTGTTTTTT.

The chain carries TRBV29-1 and TRBJ1-2, with D possibly matching TRBD1 (6 bases). This CDR3 comprises 16 residues. Germline V CDR1 and CDR2: SQVTM, ANQGSEA. Trimming stripped 0 bases from V and 0 bases from J, with 14 bases between. The CDR3 DNA reads TGCAGCGTTGAAGAACGCCGGACAGTACCTAACTATGGCTACACCTTC. Translating gives CSVEERRTVPNYGYTF.

V and J are TRBV6-5 and TRBJ2-2, with 10 nucleotides matching TRBD1. Germline V gene sequence: CDR1 MNHEY, CDR2 SVGAGI. The CDR3 loop spans 15 amino acids. V lost 4 bases to trimming and J lost 5 bases; unmatched junction nucleotides: 4. This chain's CDR3 is CASSFRDRGTGELFF. CDR3 bases: TGTGCCAGCAGTTTCCGGGACAGGGGTACCGGGGAGCTGTTTTTT.

This chain joins TRBV25-1 and TRBJ1-5, with 8 nucleotides matching TRBD1. After removal of 3 bases from V and 4 bases from J, the junction contained 11 bases not matched to a gene. CDR3 size: 17 residues. Germline values: CDR1 MGHDK, CDR2 SYGVNS. The CDR3 DNA reads as TGTGCCAGCAGTGACAGCCGAATGGGACAGGAAAATCAGCCCCAGCATTTT. This translates into CASSDSRMGQENQPQHF.

This chain uses TRBV5-1 with TRBJ2-5; TRBD2 agrees at 11 bases. The CDR3 runs to 15 residues. The J segment lost 1 base and the V segment lost 5 bases, leaving 4 bases of the junction unmatched. CDR1 is SGHRS, CDR2 YFSETQ, per germline. Here the CDR3 reads CASRRGTSGQETQYF. CDR3 bases: TGCGCCAGCAGACGCGGGACTAGCGGCCAAGAGACCCAGTACTTC.

The chain carries TRBV5-1 and TRBJ2-1; 7 bases map to TRBD2. There are 15 residues in the CDR3. J gave up 3 bases and V 4 bases, and 7 bases lay outside the gene matches. Germline V gene data show CDR1 as SGHRS and CDR2 as YFSETQ. The CDR3 loop is CASSRGGGSYNEQFF. The CDR3 coding sequence is TGCGCCAGCAGCCGGGGCGGCGGGAGCTACAATGAGCAGTTCTTC.

The chain links TRBV6-1 to TRBJ1-1; possibly TRBD1 for D (6 bases). V lost 5 bases and J lost 3, with 13 bases in between. Germline CDR1 and CDR2: MNHNS and SASEGT. The CDR3 contains 14 residues. The CDR3 loop is CASSTDRRYTEAFF. The CDR3 bases are TGTGCCAGCAGTACCGACAGGCGCTACACTGAAGCTTTCTTT.

This clone has only a few counts. This chain joins TRBV27 and TRBJ2-2; tentative D call: TRBD1 (5 bases). Germline V gene lookup returns CDR1 MNHEY and CDR2 SMNVEV (reference sequence). Trimming cost V 6 bases and J 4 bases, with 18 bases left between them. The CDR3 has 16 amino acids. This CDR3 reads CASRVMRQGGTGELFF. DNA for the CDR3: TGTGCCAGCAGAGTTATGAGGCAGGGCGGCACCGGGGAGCTGTTTTTT.

This chain connects TRBV10-3 to TRBJ2-2; 7 nucleotides agree with TRBD1. CDR3 length: 15 amino acids. Germline CDR1 ENHRY, CDR2 SYGVKD. V shed 10 bases, J shed 2 bases, and the junction held 10 bases outside the gene matches. The CDR3 loop is CATTSQGFNTGELFF. In DNA form, the CDR3 reads TGTGCCACGACCTCACAGGGGTTTAACACCGGGGAGCTGTTTTTT.

J is TRBJ2-5 and V is TRBV2; TRBD1 matches 7 bases. V shed 4 bases, J shed 2 bases, and the junction held 7 bases outside the gene matches. The CDR3 totals 15 residues. The germline gives CDR1 SNHLY, CDR2 FYNNEI. CDR3 sequence reads: CASSGPTGVQETQYF. CDR3 DNA: TGTGCCAGCAGTGGCCCCACAGGGGTGCAAGAGACCCAGTACTTC.

CDR3 residues: CSAKYRETQYF. CDR3 nucleotide sequence: TGCAGTGCCAAGTATCGGGAGACCCAGTACTTC. The chain uses TRBV20-1 and TRBJ2-5, with D uncertain. V dropped 6 bases and J dropped 5 bases, with 10 bases sitting between them. The CDR3 is 11 amino acids. Per germline, CDR1 DFQATT and CDR2 SNEGSKA (reference sequence).

To note about this clone: At one end the junction does not follow the germline gene, possibly because of a read error. Other DNA sequences of this sample code for an identical CDR3. The rearrangement uses TRBV2 and TRBJ2-7, with 9 bases matching TRBD1. Germline-derived CDR1 and CDR2 are SNHLY and FYNNEI. This CDR3 has 14 residues. CDR3 sequence reads: CASRPGQGNYEQYF. Here the CDR3 DNA reads TGTGCCAGCAGACCGGGACAGGGAAACTACGAGCAGTATTTC. The full variable domain, rest sourced from reference TRBV2 and TRBJ2-7, is EPEVTQTPSHQVTQMGQEVILRCVPISNHLYFYWYRQILGQKVEFLVSFYNNEISEKSEIFDDQFSVERPDGSNFTLKIRSTKLEDSAMYFCASRPGQGNYEQYFGPGTRLTVT.

This clone appeared once. The chain joins TRBV10-2 to TRBJ1-5; D remains ambiguous. The V end lost 3 bases, the J end lost 7 bases, and 16 bases lay between the germline ends. Per germline, CDR1 WSHSY and CDR2 SAAADI. The CDR3 runs to 15 residues. In DNA form, the CDR3 reads TGCGCCAGCAGTGATAAGTTGAGGGCCGAGCAGCCCCAGCATTTT. Translating gives CASSDKLRAEQPQHF.

This sequence joins TRBV6-1 and TRBJ1-3, with unresolved D. Germline V gene data show CDR1 as MNHNS and CDR2 as SASEGT. V gave up 6 bases and J gave up 0 bases, with 6 bases separating them. The CDR3 totals 13 residues. The CDR3: CASRQSSGNTIYF. CDR3 in DNA: TGTGCCAGCAGACAGAGCTCTGGAAACACCATATATTTT.

This clone was detected once. The chain is built from TRBV10-3 and TRBJ2-1; TRBD2 aligns across 9 bases. Germline V gene data show CDR1 as ENHRY and CDR2 as SYGVKD. Trimming at V came to 3 bases and at J to 6 bases, leaving 3 bases not matched to a gene. The CDR3 length is 14 residues. In nucleotides, the CDR3 is TGTGCCATCAGTGAACTAGCGGGCGCCAATGAGCAGTTCTTC. This translates into CAISELAGANEQFF.